One and the same sample provided the 2 T cell receptor beta chains below, sequenced in a study of cytotoxic CD8 clonotypes in ibrutinib-treated CLL. The assay was immunoSEQ multiplex PCR, and TCRdb's table has in-frame clones only and misses some. The sample has some 76,000 clones, over 80% seen once. The source was PBMCs, collected after 24 months of ibrutinib treatment. The receptor source for this set is a human donor with chronic lymphocytic leukemia.

The CDR3 loop reads CATSTGSRPDTQYF. The CDR3 DNA reads as TGCGCCACCTCGACTGGCTCCCGCCCAGATACGCAGTATTTT. The chain recombines TRBV5-1 with TRBJ2-3, with D unclear. The CDR3 runs to 14 residues. V was clipped by 9 bases and J by 4 bases, with 18 bases between them. The V gene's germline CDR1 is SGHRS and CDR2 YFSETQ.

The chain recombines TRBV11-3 with TRBJ2-2; 12 positions match TRBD2. The CDR3 runs to 16 residues. In germline, CDR1 is SGHNT, CDR2 YENEEA. The J segment lost 7 bases and the V segment lost 5 bases, leaving 8 bases of the junction unmatched. The CDR3 loop reads CASSLLAGGPHGELFF. CDR3 sequence (DNA): TGTGCCAGCAGCCTTCTAGCGGGAGGGCCGCACGGGGAGCTGTTTTTT. Drawing the rest from reference TRBV11-3 and TRBJ2-2, the complete variable domain is EAGVVQSPRYKIIEKKQPVAFWCNPISGHNTLYWYLQNLGQGPELLIRYENEEAVDDSQLPKDRFSAERLKGVDSTLKIQPAELGDSAVYLCASSLLAGGPHGELFFGEGSRLTVL.